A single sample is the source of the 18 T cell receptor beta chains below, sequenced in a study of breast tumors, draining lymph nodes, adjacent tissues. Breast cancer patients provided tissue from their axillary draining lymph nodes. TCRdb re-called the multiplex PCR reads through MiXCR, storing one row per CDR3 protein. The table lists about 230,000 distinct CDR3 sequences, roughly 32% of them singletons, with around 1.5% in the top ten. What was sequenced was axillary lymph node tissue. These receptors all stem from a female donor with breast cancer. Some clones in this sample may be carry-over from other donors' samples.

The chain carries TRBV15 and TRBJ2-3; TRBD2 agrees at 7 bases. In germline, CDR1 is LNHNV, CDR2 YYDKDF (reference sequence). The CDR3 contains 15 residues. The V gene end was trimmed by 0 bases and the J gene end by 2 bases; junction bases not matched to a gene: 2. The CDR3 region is CATSRDGLVTDTQYF. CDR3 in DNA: TGTGCCACCAGCAGAGATGGACTAGTCACAGATACGCAGTATTTT. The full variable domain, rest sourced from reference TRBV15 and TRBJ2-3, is DAMVIQNPRYQVTQFGKPVTLSCSQTLNHNVMYWYQQKSSQAPKLLFHYYDKDFNNEADTPDNFQSRRPNTSFCFLDIRSPGLGDTAMYLCATSRDGLVTDTQYFGPGTRLTVL.

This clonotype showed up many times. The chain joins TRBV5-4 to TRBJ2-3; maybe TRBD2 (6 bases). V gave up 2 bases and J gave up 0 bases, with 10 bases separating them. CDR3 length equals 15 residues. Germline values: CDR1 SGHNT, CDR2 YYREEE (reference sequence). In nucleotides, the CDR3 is TGTGCCAGCAGCTTTGGGCGGGGTAGCACAGATACGCAGTATTTT. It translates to CASSFGRGSTDTQYF.

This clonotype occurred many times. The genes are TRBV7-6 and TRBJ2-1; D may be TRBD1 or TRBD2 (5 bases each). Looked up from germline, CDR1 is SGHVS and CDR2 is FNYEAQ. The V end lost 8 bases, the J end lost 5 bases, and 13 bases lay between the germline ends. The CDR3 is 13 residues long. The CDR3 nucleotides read TGTGCCAGCTCTGGGGGATCTAACAATGAGCAGTTCTTC. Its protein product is CASSGGSNNEQFF.

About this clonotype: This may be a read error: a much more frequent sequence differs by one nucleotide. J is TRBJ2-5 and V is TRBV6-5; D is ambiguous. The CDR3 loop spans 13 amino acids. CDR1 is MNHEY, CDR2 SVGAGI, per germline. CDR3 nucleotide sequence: TGTGCCAGCAGTGACTCGACGAAGGAGACCCAGTACTTC. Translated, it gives CASSDSTKETQYF.

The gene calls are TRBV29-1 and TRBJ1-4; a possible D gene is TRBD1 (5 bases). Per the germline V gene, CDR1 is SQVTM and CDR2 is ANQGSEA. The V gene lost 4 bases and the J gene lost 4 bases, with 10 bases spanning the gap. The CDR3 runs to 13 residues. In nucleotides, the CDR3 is TGCAGCGTTGGAGGGACCCTTAATGAAAAACTGTTTTTT. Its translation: CSVGGTLNEKLFF.

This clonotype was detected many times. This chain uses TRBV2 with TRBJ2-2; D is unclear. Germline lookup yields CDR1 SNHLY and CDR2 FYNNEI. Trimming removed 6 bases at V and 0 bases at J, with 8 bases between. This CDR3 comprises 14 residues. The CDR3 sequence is CASRNTANTGELFF. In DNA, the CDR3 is TGTGCCAGCAGAAACACAGCGAACACCGGGGAGCTGTTTTTT.

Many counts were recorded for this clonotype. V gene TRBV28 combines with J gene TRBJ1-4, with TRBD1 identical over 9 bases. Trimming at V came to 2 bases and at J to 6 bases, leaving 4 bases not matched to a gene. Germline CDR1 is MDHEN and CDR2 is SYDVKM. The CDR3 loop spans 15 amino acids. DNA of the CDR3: TGTGCCAGCAGTTTAGCGGGACAGGGAGATGAAAAACTGTTTTTT. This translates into CASSLAGQGDEKLFF. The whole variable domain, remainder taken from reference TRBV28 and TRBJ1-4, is DVKVTQSSRYLVKRTGEKVFLECVQDMDHENMFWYRQDPGLGLRLIYFSYDVKMKEKGDIPEGYSVSREKKERFSLILESASTNQTSMYLCASSLAGQGDEKLFFGSGTQLSVL.

Here the CDR3 reads CASSTLDRGNSPLHF. CDR3 sequence (DNA): TGTGCCAGTAGTACCCTGGACAGGGGTAATTCACCCCTCCACTTT. This chain links TRBV19 with TRBJ1-6; TRBD1 agrees at 9 bases. Germline CDR1 reads LNHDA; CDR2 reads SQIVND (reference sequence). V shed 4 bases, J shed 6 bases, and the junction held 4 bases outside the gene matches. The CDR3 length is 15 residues.

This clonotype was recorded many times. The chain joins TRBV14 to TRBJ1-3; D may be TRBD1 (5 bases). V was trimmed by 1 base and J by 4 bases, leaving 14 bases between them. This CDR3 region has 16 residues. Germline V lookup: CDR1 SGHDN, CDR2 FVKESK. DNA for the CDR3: TGTGCCAGCAGCCAAGTGAGACAGAGGGCCGGAAACACCATATATTTT. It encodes CASSQVRQRAGNTIYF.

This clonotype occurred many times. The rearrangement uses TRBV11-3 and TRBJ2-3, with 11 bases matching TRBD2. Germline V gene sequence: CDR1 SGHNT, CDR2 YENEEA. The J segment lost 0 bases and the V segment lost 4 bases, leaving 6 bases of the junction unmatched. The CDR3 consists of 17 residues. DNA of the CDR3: TGTGCCAGCAGCTCCAGGACTAGCGGGCGTAGCACAGATACGCAGTATTTT. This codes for CASSSRTSGRSTDTQYF.

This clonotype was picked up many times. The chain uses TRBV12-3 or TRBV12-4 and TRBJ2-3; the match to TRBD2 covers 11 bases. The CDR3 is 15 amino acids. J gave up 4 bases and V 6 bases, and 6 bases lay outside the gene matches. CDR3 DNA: TGTGCCAGCAGGACACCGGGACTAGCGGCAGATACGCAGTATTTT. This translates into CASRTPGLAADTQYF.

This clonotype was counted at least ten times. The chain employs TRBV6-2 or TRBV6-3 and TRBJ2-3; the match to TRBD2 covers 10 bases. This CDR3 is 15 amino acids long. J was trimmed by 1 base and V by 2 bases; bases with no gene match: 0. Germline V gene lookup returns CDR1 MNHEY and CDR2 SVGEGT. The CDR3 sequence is CASSYGTSGTDTQYF. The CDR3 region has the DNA TGTGCCAGCAGTTACGGGACTAGCGGCACAGATACGCAGTATTTT.

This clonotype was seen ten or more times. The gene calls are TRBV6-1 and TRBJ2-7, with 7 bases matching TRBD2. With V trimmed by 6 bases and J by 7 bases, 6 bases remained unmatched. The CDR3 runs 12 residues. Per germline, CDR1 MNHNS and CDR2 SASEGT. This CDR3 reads CASSRTSWEQYF. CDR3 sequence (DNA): TGTGCCAGCAGCAGGACTAGTTGGGAGCAGTACTTC.

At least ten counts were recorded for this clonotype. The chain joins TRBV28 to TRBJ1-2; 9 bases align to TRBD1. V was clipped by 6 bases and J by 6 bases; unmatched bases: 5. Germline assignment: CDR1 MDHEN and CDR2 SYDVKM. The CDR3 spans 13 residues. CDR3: CASRTGGRHGYTF. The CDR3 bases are TGTGCCAGCAGGACAGGGGGACGACATGGCTACACCTTC.

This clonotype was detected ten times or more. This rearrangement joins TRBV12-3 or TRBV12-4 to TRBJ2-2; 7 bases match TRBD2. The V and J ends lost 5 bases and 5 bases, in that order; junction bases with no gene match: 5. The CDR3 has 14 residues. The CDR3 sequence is CASSRIGRTGELFF. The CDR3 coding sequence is TGTGCCAGCAGTCGGATCGGGAGGACCGGGGAGCTGTTTTTT.

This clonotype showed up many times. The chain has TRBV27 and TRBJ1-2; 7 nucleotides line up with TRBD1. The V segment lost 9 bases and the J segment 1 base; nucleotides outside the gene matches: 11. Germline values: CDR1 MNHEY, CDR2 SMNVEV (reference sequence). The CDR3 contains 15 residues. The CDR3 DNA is TGTGCCAGGCGACAGGGAGGACTGTGTAACTATGGCTACACCTTC. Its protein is CARRQGGLCNYGYTF.

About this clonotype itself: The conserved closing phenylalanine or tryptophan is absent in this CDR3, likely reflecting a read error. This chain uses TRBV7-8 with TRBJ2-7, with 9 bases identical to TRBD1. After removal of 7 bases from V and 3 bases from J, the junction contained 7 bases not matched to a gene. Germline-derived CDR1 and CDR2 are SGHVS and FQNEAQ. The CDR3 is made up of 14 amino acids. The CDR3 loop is CASTFRDRDYEQYP. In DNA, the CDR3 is TGTGCCAGCACCTTCCGGGACAGGGACTACGAGCAGTACCCC.

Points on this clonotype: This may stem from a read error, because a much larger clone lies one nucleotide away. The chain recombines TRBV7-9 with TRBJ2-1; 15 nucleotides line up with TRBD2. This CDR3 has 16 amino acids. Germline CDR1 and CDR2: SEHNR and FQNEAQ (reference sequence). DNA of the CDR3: TGTGCCGGCAGCTGGGGACTAGCGGGAGGCTACAATGAGCAGTTCTTC. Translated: CAGSWGLAGGYNEQFF.